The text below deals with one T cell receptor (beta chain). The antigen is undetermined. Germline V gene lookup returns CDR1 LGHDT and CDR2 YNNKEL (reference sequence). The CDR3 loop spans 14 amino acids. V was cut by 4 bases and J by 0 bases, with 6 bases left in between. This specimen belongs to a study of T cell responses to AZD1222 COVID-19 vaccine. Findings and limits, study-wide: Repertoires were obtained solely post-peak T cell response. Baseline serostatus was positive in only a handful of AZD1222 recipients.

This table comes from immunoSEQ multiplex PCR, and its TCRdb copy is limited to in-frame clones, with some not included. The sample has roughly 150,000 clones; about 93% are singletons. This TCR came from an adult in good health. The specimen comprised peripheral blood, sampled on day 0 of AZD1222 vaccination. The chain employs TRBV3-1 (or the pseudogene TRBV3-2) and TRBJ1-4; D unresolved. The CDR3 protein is CASSRQATNEKLFF. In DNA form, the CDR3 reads TGTGCCAGCAGCCGACAAGCAACTAATGAAAAACTGTTTTTT.